The sequence of this T cell receptor beta chain was determined in a study of T cells in Graves' hyperthyroidism and ophthalmopathy (dated by TCRdb to about 2019). For context, the study as a whole: Peripheral blood was collected at initial diagnosis, before any treatment. The paper describes TCR Vbeta CDR3 sequencing of 135 peripheral blood samples, made up of around 41 ophthalmopathy patients, roughly 80 hyperthyroidism patients and 17 progressor patients. A discovery cohort of about 100 patients, approximately 44 with Graves' ophthalmopathy and about 58 with stable Graves' hyperthyroidism, was used to find distinguishing TCR V-J signatures. Whether ophthalmopathy could be predicted prospectively was tested in an independent validation cohort made up of 18 hyperthyroidism patients plus 17 patients who later progressed to ophthalmopathy. The approximately 95 discovery patients were divided at random into training and test sets in a 7:3 ratio. Thyroid tissue and blood T-cell repertoires from over 5 Graves' hyperthyroidism patients were also compared in the study. Once sampling was done, hyperthyroidism patients were given methimazole at a starting dose of 30 mg daily, whereas ophthalmopathy patients were given high-dose intravenous methylprednisolone. General findings and caveats noted by the study authors: Ophthalmopathy was separated from stable hyperthyroidism by a 13 V-J signature model, with approximately 89% sensitivity and roughly 81% specificity obtained in cross-validation and 80%/75% obtained in testing. Most expanded thyroid clonotypes (frequency above 0.001) were also detected in blood, a finding suggesting that blood repertoires may reflect thyroid immune responses. During validation, the model predicted progression to ophthalmopathy a median of around 6 months ahead of onset, with approximately 70% sensitivity and about 75% specificity. No statistical method was used to set the sample size in advance, and investigators knew the group allocation.

A remark on this clonotype: Its antigen is not yet known. Per-base qualities were not stored, and no clone one base away is much larger.

At the junction V is shortened by 7 bases and J by 4 bases; bases outside the gene matches: 5. The germline V gene provides CDR1 SQVTM and CDR2 ANQGSEA. Taken from cysteine to phenylalanine, the CDR3 has 13 residues. Kept here is only the CDR3 DNA, which spans 39 bases and is read in frame from base 1. The TCR beta CDR3 regions were amplified from the RNA transcripts. A first-round RT-PCR of the TCR CDR3 used the HTBI primer set with the Qiagen OneStep RT-PCR kit. The libraries were constructed in a second round of multiplex PCR and then size-selected and purified. The libraries were sequenced on an Illumina HiSeq2000 using paired-end 100 bp reads. The study's own analysis went as follows. SOAPnuke was used to process the raw data, with reads discarded if the reads contained adapters or uncalled bases, had a mean Phred below 15, or lacked an exact constant-primer or identifier match. COPE v1.2.5 was used to merge the high-quality paired reads, and each unique nucleotide sequence was defined as a clonotype. Clonotypes were aligned to IMGT TRBV, TRBD and TRBJ reference segments using MiTCR v1.1. Analysis was restricted to V-J combinations with a frequency above 0.0001, which covered just over 98% of repertoires. A TCS score was defined as the ratio of F50 (clonal expansion) to E x V (chaos), with BLOSUM62-based TCRdist applied between CDR3 peptides within each V-J. Welch's t-statistics and random forest reduced several hundred V-J features to under 15, which were used in a naive Bayes classifier (R e1071). The raw public reads went through TCRdb reprocessing: fastp at Q25, MiXCR clone calling, in-frame beta chains kept. Each entry merges the rows of one CDR3 protein and shows their most common DNA and genes. The V and J calls reflect TCRdb's pipeline rather than the authors' work. The sample records around 690,000 distinct CDR3 sequences, roughly 20% of which are singletons. In total, the top ten clones hold under 35% of the sample.

In the ophthalmopathy patients, disease was moderately to severely active, with a Clinical Activity Score of 3 or more, a NOSPECS grade of 4 or more, and a duration of less than 3 months. The study excluded patients with uncontrolled infections, other autoimmune diseases, pregnancy or lactation. Diagnoses were based on clinical symptoms, serum thyroxine and TRAb, thyroid ultrasound and orbital computed tomography. PBMCs were separated from roughly 10 ml of fresh peripheral blood using Ficoll-Paque density gradient centrifugation. Total RNA was extracted with Trizol reagent, and quality was checked on an Agilent 2100 Bioanalyzer.

The sequencing sample was made of blood. The receptor was isolated from a young man with Graves' ophthalmopathy. The chain is encoded by TRBV29-1 joined to TRBJ2-2; the central 8 bases match TRBD1. For the CDR3, the sequence is CSDRTGSTGELFF. The DNA sequence follows: TGCAGCGATCGGACAGGGAGCACCGGGGAGCTGTTTTTT.